The 23 T cell receptor beta chains presented below share a single source sample, sequenced in a study of blood T cell repertoires in COVID-19 (dated by TCRdb to the early 2020s). Libraries were built with the immunoSEQ multiplex PCR assay. In its TCRdb copy, this immuneACCESS table keeps in-frame sequences only and misses some clones. Where compared with another copy, unresolved V genes explain less than half of these, and the others have no known cause. Present in this sample are over 130,000 clones, roughly 87% of which were seen just once. Of the sample, 3.5% to 5% is held by the ten largest clones. Material for sequencing was peripheral blood. Receptors originate from a woman in her sixties with active or convalescent COVID-19.

The chain is built from TRBV6-5 and TRBJ2-5; D may be TRBD2 (5 bases). The V gene lost 2 bases and the J gene lost 2 bases, with 9 bases spanning the gap. The CDR3 sequence is 14 residues long. Germline assignment: CDR1 MNHEY and CDR2 SVGAGI. For the CDR3, the DNA is TGTGCCAGCAGTTACCCGGGGAAACAAGAGACCCAGTACTTC. Amino acid sequence: CASSYPGKQETQYF.

CDR3 in amino acids: CASSLHRDRNQPQHF. For the CDR3, the DNA is TGTGCCAGCAGTCTTCACAGGGATCGCAATCAGCCCCAGCATTTT. The J gene is TRBJ1-5, the V gene TRBV27; TRBD1 might be the D (6 bases). The germline CDR1 and CDR2 sequences are MNHEY and SMNVEV (reference sequence). The CDR3 runs 15 residues. V was pared by 5 bases and J by 2 bases, with 13 bases between.

V and J are TRBV19 and TRBJ2-5; 8 nucleotides align to TRBD2. Per germline, CDR1 LNHDA and CDR2 SQIVND (reference sequence). There are 15 residues in the CDR3. The V gene end was trimmed by 3 bases and the J gene end by 3 bases; junction bases not matched to a gene: 6. The chain's CDR3 is CASSISGGLEETQYF. The CDR3 nucleotides read TGTGCCAGTAGTATCTCGGGGGGGTTGGAAGAGACCCAGTACTTC.

This chain connects TRBV20-1 to TRBJ2-1, with 10 bases aligning to TRBD1. This CDR3 is 14 amino acids long. CDR1 DFQATT and CDR2 SNEGSKA come from the germline V gene (reference sequence). V lost 3 bases and J lost 5; bases outside the gene matches: 4. CDR3 sequence: CSASRTGGNNEQFF. The CDR3 DNA reads TGCAGTGCTAGTAGGACAGGGGGTAACAATGAGCAGTTCTTC.

The V call is TRBV29-1, the J call TRBJ2-1; 13 bases match TRBD2. CDR1 is SQVTM and CDR2 is ANQGSEA in the germline V gene. With 8 bases clipped from V and 12 bases from J, the junction kept 13 bases outside the gene matches. CDR3 length equals 14 residues. This chain's CDR3 is CSIRQPTSGGVQFF. The CDR3 coding sequence is TGCAGCATCCGACAACCTACTAGCGGGGGGGTGCAGTTCTTC.

V and J are TRBV19 and TRBJ1-2, with D hard to call. The V gene's germline CDR1 is LNHDA and CDR2 SQIVND (reference sequence). This CDR3 comprises 13 residues. V dropped 5 bases and J dropped 2 bases, with 9 bases sitting between them. The DNA of the CDR3 is TGTGCCAGTAGTCCGGCGAGGAACTATGGCTACACCTTC. As protein: CASSPARNYGYTF. Looking up the rest from reference TRBV19 and TRBJ1-2 gives the full variable domain: DGGITQSPKYLFRKEGQNVTLSCEQNLNHDAMYWYRQDPGQGLRLIYYSQIVNDFQKGDIAEGYSVSREKKESFPLTVTSAQKNPTAFYLCASSPARNYGYTFGSGTRLTVV.

The chain has TRBV6-5 and TRBJ1-2; D is possibly TRBD1 (6 bases). CDR3 length: 15 residues. V dropped 5 bases and J dropped 6 bases, with 19 bases sitting between them. Germline V gives CDR1 MNHEY, CDR2 SVGAGI. CDR3 in DNA: TGTGCCAGCAGTCCCCGGGACAAGGCGGTGGATGGCTACACCTTC. Its protein product is CASSPRDKAVDGYTF.

The chain links TRBV7-2 to TRBJ2-3; D remains unclear. The germline V gene has CDR1 SGHTA and CDR2 FQGNSA. There are 13 residues in the CDR3. V lost 1 base to trimming and J lost 8 bases, with 10 bases between them. The DNA for the CDR3 is TGTGCCAGCAGCTTAGACGAAAGAGGTACGCAGTATTTT. Translation: CASSLDERGTQYF.

This clone was picked up one time. The rearrangement uses TRBV27 and TRBJ1-1; D unclear. CDR3 length: 14 residues. Germline V gene data show CDR1 as MNHEY and CDR2 as SMNVEV (reference sequence). The V end lost 8 bases, the J end lost 0 bases, and 13 bases lay between the germline ends. As DNA, the CDR3 is TGTGCCAGCCGAGTGGAGGCCCTGAACACTGAAGCTTTCTTT. Translated, it gives CASRVEALNTEAFF.

The V and J genes are TRBV30 and TRBJ1-6; 8 bases fit TRBD1. The CDR3 contains 15 residues. The germline V gene encodes CDR1 GTSNPN and CDR2 SVGIG (reference sequence). V was clipped by 0 bases and J by 12 bases; unmatched bases: 10. CDR3 DNA sequence: TGTGCCTGGAGTGTACTGGACAGGGTCGGCGAACCCCTCCACTTT. Its translation is CAWSVLDRVGEPLHF.

The gene calls are TRBV5-1 and TRBJ2-1; perhaps TRBD2 as D (7 bases). Trimming removed 4 bases from V and 6 bases from J, with 14 bases in between. Germline V CDR1 and CDR2: SGHRS, YFSETQ. The CDR3 has 14 amino acids. This chain's CDR3 is CASSAGAGRNEQFF. CDR3 nucleotide sequence: TGCGCCAGCAGCGCGGGGGCCGGCCGCAATGAGCAGTTCTTC.

The chain combines TRBV7-2 with TRBJ1-5; 8 bases match TRBD1. Germline V gene sequence: CDR1 SGHTA, CDR2 FQGNSA. V trimming: 4 bases; J trimming: 7 bases; junction bases outside the gene matches: 6. This CDR3 is 14 amino acids long. Here the CDR3 reads CASSSRTGQQPQHF. Written as DNA, the CDR3 is TGTGCCAGCAGCTCCAGGACAGGGCAACAGCCCCAGCATTTT.

This clone was seen more than once but under ten times. CDR3 in amino acids: CAWSDGPREYSPLHF. The CDR3 nucleotides read TGTGCCTGGAGTGATGGGCCCCGGGAATATTCACCCCTCCACTTT. The chain carries TRBV30 and TRBJ1-6; D not resolved. The V and J ends lost 1 base and 8 bases respectively, with 15 bases between them. In germline, CDR1 is GTSNPN, CDR2 SVGIG (reference sequence). There are 15 residues in the CDR3.

V usage is TRBV18 and J usage is TRBJ2-7, with 9 bases that match TRBD1. The CDR3 loop spans 15 amino acids. Germline assignment: CDR1 KGHSH and CDR2 LQKENI. V lost 0 bases to trimming and J lost 2 bases; unmatched junction nucleotides: 2. CDR3 amino acids: CASSPPGQGPYEQYF. Here the CDR3 DNA reads TGTGCCAGCTCACCACCGGGACAGGGCCCCTACGAGCAGTACTTC.

This rearrangement joins TRBV5-4 to TRBJ2-7; D uncertain. The CDR3 is made up of 14 amino acids. Per the germline V gene, CDR1 is SGHNT and CDR2 is YYREEE (reference sequence). V lost 2 bases and J 0 bases, leaving 9 bases between the germline ends. The CDR3 DNA is TGTGCCAGCAGCTTTATGGCCAGCTCCTACGAGCAGTACTTC. Translation gives CASSFMASSYEQYF.

This clone was recorded once. The chain is built from TRBV5-1 and TRBJ2-3; 8 nucleotides align to TRBD2. Germline values: CDR1 SGHRS, CDR2 YFSETQ. V shed 0 bases and J 3 bases; nucleotides not matched to a gene: 9. The CDR3 sequence is 17 residues long. The CDR3 DNA is TGCGCCAGCAGCTTGGACCCCCCGGGGGGGATGACAGATACGCAGTATTTT. Its translation: CASSLDPPGGMTDTQYF.

This clone has a handful of counts. The CDR3: CAWSLGTGNYGYTF. As DNA, the CDR3 is TGTGCCTGGAGTTTGGGGACAGGCAACTATGGCTACACCTTC. The chain employs TRBV30 and TRBJ1-2; 8 nucleotides align to TRBD1. The CDR3 covers 14 residues. V lost 2 bases to trimming and J lost 2 bases; unmatched junction nucleotides: 4. CDR1 and CDR2 (germline): GTSNPN, SVGIG (reference sequence).

The chain links TRBV6-4 to TRBJ2-3, with TRBD2 matching 12 bases. The CDR3 covers 15 residues. V lost 3 bases and J lost 13; bases outside the gene matches: 11. Germline V gives CDR1 MRHNA, CDR2 SNTAGT. This chain's CDR3 is CASSETTSGGPLEYF. The CDR3 DNA reads TGTGCCAGCAGTGAAACAACTAGCGGGGGGCCCCTTGAGTATTTT.

This chain uses TRBV7-2 with TRBJ2-3; 12 positions match TRBD2. CDR1 is SGHTA and CDR2 is FQGNSA in the germline V gene. The trim removed 0 bases at V and 0 bases at J, leaving 4 bases unmatched. CDR3 length equals 18 residues. The CDR3 protein is CASSLATSGGPSTDTQYF. CDR3 nucleotide sequence: TGTGCCAGCAGCTTAGCGACTAGCGGGGGTCCCAGCACAGATACGCAGTATTTT. Full variable domain (remainder filled in from reference TRBV7-2 and TRBJ2-3): GAGVSQSPSNKVTEKGKDVELRCDPISGHTALYWYRQSLGQGLEFLIYFQGNSAPDKSGLPSDRFSAERTGGSVSTLTIQRTQQEDSAVYLCASSLATSGGPSTDTQYFGPGTRLTVL.

The chain carries TRBV4-1 and TRBJ2-7; possible D gene TRBD1, 6 bases. Trimming took off 1 base at V and 1 base at J, with 14 bases between the two ends. The V gene's germline CDR1 is MGHRA and CDR2 YSYEKL. The CDR3 loop spans 16 amino acids. The CDR3 loop is CASSQGDITLSYEQYF. The CDR3 nucleotides are TGCGCCAGCAGCCAAGGGGACATCACTTTATCCTACGAGCAGTACTTC.

The chain carries TRBV10-3 and TRBJ1-2; no clear D. CDR3 size: 13 residues. Germline V lookup: CDR1 ENHRY, CDR2 SYGVKD. Deletions cut 3 bases from V and 3 bases from J, with 8 bases between. This CDR3 is CAISENSYYGYTF. The CDR3 DNA reads TGTGCCATCAGTGAAAACAGCTACTATGGCTACACCTTC.

For the CDR3, the DNA is TGTGCCAGCAGCGAGGGCAGATTCACTGAAGCTTTCTTT. The encoded protein is CASSEGRFTEAFF. The chain employs TRBV5-4 and TRBJ1-1, with unresolved D. V gave up 4 bases and J gave up 4 bases, with 11 bases separating them. Germline lookup yields CDR1 SGHNT and CDR2 YYREEE (reference sequence). This CDR3 comprises 13 residues.

This clone occurred once. The chain couples TRBV30 to TRBJ2-1, with TRBD2 matching over 8 bases. Germline loops: CDR1 GTSNPN, CDR2 SVGIG (reference sequence). The CDR3 covers 17 residues. The V and J ends lost 2 bases and 7 bases, in that order; junction bases with no gene match: 16. This CDR3 reads CAWSSYSVRGAGNEQFF. CDR3 nucleotide sequence: TGTGCCTGGAGTTCCTATTCGGTGCGGGGGGCCGGGAATGAGCAGTTCTTC.